The clone carrying this T cell receptor beta chain was picked up one time. Its target is unknown. This sample stems from a study of T cells in Graves' hyperthyroidism and ophthalmopathy. The hyperthyroidism was newly diagnosed and had lasted under 2 months; the patients were aged 18 to 65. The study left out patients who had uncontrolled infection, other autoimmune disease, pregnancy or lactation. Whole-study results and caveats: Most thyroid clonotypes that were expanded above 0.001 also turned up in blood. In simple terms, a model built on 13 V-J features told ophthalmopathy apart from stable hyperthyroidism.

Trimming took off 6 bases at V and 5 bases at J, with 4 bases between the two ends. This CDR3 has 9 amino acids. Germline V CDR1 and CDR2: DFQATT, SNEGSKA (reference sequence). TCR beta CDR3 regions were amplified from RNA. TCR CDR3 regions were first amplified by RT-PCR with HTBI primers. TCRdb recomputed calls from the multiplex PCR reads with MiXCR, one row per CDR3 protein. The sample includes about 560,000 distinct CDR3 sequences, less than 15% seen only once; the top ten take approximately 15%. This rearrangement joins TRBV20-1 to TRBJ1-2; no clear D gene. The receptor was isolated from a woman aged 40 to 55 with Graves' hyperthyroidism. Material for sequencing was blood. The CDR3, as DNA: TGCAGTGCCTTTTATGGCTACACCTTC. It is translated as CSAFYGYTF.